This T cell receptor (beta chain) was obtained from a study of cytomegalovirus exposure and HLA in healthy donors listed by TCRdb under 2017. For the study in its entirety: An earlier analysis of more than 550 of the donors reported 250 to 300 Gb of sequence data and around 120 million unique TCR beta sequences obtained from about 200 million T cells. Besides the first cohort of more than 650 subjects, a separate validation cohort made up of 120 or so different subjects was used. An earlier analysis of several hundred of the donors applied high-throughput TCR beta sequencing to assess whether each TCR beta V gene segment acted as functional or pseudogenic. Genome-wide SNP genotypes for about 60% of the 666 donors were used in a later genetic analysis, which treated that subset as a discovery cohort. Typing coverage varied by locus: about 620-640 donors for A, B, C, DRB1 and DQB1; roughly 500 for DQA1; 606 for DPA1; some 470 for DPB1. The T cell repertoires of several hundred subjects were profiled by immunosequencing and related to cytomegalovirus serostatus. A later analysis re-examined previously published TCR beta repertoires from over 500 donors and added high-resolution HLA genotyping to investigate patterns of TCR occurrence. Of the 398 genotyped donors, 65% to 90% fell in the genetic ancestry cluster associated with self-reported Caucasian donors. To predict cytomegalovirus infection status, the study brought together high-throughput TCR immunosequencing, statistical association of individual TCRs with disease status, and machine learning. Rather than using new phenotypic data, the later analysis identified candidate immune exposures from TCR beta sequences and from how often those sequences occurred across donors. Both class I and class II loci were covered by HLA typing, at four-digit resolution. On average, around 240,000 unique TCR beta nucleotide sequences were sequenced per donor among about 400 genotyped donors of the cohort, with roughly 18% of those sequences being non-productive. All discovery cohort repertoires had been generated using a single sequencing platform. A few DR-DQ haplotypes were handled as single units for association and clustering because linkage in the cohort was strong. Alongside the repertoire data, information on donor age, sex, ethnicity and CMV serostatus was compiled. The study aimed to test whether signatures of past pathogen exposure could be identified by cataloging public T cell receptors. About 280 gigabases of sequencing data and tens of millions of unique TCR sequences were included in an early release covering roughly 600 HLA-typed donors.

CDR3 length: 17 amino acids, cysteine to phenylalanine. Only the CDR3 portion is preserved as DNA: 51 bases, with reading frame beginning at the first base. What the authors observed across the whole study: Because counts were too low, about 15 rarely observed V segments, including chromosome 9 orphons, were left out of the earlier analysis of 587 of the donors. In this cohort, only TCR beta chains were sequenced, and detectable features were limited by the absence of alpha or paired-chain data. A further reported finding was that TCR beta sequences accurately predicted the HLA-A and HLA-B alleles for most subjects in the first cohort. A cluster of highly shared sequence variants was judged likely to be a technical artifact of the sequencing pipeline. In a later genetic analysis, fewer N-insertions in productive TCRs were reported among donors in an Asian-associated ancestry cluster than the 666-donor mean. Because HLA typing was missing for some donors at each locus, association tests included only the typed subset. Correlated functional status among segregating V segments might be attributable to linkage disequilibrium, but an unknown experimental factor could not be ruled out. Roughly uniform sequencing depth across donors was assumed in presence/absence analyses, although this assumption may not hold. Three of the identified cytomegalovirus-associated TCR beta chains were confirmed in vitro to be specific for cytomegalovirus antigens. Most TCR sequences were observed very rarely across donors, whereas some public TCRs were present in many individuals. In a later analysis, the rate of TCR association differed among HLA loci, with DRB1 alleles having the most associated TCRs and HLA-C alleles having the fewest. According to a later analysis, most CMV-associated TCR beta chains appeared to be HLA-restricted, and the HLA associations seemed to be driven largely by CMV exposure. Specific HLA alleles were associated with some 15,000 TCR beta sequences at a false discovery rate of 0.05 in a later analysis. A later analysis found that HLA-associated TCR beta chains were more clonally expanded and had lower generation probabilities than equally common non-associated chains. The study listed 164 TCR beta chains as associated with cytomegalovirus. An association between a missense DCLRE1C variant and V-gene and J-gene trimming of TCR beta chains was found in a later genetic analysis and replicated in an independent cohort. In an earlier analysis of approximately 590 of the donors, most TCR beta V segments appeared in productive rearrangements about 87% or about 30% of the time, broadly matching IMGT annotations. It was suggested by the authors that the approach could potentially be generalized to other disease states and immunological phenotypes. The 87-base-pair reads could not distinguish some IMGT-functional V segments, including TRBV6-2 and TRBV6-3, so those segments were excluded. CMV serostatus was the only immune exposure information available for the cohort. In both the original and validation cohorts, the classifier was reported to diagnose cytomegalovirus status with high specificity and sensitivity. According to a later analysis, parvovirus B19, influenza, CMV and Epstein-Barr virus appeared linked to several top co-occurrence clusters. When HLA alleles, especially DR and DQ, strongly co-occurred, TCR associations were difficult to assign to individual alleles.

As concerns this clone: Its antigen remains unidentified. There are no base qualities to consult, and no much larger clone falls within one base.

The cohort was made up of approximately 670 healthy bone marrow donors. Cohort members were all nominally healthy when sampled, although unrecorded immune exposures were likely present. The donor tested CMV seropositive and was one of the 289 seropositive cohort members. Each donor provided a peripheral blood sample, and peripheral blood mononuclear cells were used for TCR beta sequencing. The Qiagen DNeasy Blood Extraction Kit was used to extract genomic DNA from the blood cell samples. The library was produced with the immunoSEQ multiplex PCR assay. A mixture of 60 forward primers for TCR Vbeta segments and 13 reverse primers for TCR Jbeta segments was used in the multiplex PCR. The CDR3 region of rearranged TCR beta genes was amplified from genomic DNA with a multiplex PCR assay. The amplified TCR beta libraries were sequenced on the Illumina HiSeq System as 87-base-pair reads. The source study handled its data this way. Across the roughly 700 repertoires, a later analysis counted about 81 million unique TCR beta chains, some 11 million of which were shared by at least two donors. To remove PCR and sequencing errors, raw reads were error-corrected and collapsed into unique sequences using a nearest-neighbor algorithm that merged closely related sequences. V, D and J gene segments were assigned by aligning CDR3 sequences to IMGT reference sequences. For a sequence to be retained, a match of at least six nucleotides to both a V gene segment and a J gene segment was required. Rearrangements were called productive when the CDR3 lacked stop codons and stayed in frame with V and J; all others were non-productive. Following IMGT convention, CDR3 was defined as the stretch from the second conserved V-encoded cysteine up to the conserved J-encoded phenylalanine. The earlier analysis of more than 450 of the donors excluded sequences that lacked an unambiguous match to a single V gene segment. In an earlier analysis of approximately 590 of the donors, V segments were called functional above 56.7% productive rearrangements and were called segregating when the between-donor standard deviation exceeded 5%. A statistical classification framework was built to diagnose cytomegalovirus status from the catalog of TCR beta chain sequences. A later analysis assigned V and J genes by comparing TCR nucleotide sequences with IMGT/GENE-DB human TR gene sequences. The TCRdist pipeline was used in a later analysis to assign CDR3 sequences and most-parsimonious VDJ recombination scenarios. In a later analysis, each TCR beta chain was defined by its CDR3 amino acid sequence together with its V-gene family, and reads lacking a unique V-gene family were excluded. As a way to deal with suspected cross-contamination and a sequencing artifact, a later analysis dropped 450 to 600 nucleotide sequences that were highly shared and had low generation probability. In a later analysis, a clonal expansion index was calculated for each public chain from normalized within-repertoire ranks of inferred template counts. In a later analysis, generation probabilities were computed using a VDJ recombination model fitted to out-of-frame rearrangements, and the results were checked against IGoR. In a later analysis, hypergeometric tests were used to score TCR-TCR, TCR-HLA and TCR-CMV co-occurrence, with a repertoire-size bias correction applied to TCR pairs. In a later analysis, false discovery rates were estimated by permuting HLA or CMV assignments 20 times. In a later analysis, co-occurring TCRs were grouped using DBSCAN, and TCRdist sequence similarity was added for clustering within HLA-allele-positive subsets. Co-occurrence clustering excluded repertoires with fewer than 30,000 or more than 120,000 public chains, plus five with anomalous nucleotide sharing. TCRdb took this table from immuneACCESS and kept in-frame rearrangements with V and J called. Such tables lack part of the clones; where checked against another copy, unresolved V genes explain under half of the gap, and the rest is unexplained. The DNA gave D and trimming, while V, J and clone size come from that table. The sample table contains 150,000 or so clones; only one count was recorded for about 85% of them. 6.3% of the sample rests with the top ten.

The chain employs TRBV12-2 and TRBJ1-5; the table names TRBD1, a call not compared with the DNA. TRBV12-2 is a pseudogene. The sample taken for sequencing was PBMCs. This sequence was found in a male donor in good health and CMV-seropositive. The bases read TGTGCAAGTCGCTTAGCGCGACAGGGAAACGGGAATCAGCCCCAGCATTTT. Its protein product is CASRLARQGNGNQPQHF.